Each of the 26 T cell receptor beta chains below was sequenced from the same sample in a study of shared clonotypes between healthy human individuals. The protocol was immunoSEQ multiplex PCR, while the TCRdb copy is restricted to in-frame clones and leaves out a portion. The table lists millions of clones, around nine tenths of them singletons. The source material was naive CD4+ T cells sorted from blood. The subset denotes: CD45RA+ positively selected. The receptor set was obtained from a man between 18 and 29 years old in good health.

In regard to this clone: Other DNA sequences of this sample code for an identical CDR3. The chain uses TRBV7-9 and TRBJ1-5; 9 positions agree with TRBD1. CDR3 length equals 16 residues. Germline V lookup: CDR1 SEHNR, CDR2 FQNEAQ (reference sequence). The V gene end was trimmed by 1 base and the J gene end by 2 bases; junction bases not matched to a gene: 3. The DNA of the CDR3 is TGTGCCAGCAGCTTAGGGACAGGGGCCGGCAATCAGCCCCAGCATTTT. This translates into CASSLGTGAGNQPQHF. The variable domain in full, with the rest retrieved from reference TRBV7-9 and TRBJ1-5, is DTGVSQNPRHKITKRGQNVTFRCDPISEHNRLYWYRQTLGQGPEFLTYFQNEAQLEKSRLLSDRFSAERPKGSFSTLEIQRTEQGDSAMYLCASSLGTGAGNQPQHFGDGTRLSIL.

The chain uses TRBV10-3 and TRBJ2-7; D not resolved. CDR3 length equals 12 residues. V was pared by 10 bases and J by 1 base, with 11 bases between. Germline CDR1 is ENHRY and CDR2 is SYGVKD. CDR3 loop: CATAPESYEQYF. CDR3 coding DNA: TGTGCCACCGCCCCAGAATCCTACGAGCAGTACTTC.

The J gene is TRBJ2-5, the V gene TRBV18, with no clear D. CDR1 is KGHSH, CDR2 LQKENI, per germline. The CDR3 is 14 residues long. V lost 0 bases and J 5 bases, leaving 10 bases between the germline ends. Here the CDR3 DNA reads TGTGCCAGCTCACCACCGGCGCGCCCGGAGACCCAGTACTTC. This sequence encodes CASSPPARPETQYF.

In its sample, this clone was seen once. This chain links TRBV19 with TRBJ2-7; D remains ambiguous. Trimming pared 3 bases from V and 0 bases from J, leaving 6 bases between. The CDR3 contains 13 residues. CDR1 is LNHDA, CDR2 SQIVND, per germline (reference sequence). This CDR3 is CASSIVNSYEQYF. The CDR3 nucleotides are TGTGCCAGTAGTATCGTCAACTCCTACGAGCAGTACTTC. The full variable domain, its missing parts supplied by reference TRBV19 and TRBJ2-7, is DGGITQSPKYLFRKEGQNVTLSCEQNLNHDAMYWYRQDPGQGLRLIYYSQIVNDFQKGDIAEGYSVSREKKESFPLTVTSAQKNPTAFYLCASSIVNSYEQYFGPGTRLTVT.

The chain employs TRBV5-6 and TRBJ1-2; tentative D call: TRBD1 (6 bases). Germline V gives CDR1 SGHDT, CDR2 YYEEEE. Trimming stripped 4 bases from V and 5 bases from J, with 15 bases between. This CDR3 is 14 amino acids long. The CDR3 DNA reads TGTGCCAGCAGCGAAACAGGGACGGCGTATGGCTACACCTTC. Amino acid sequence: CASSETGTAYGYTF. Supplemented by reference TRBV5-6 and TRBJ1-2, the full variable domain reads DAGVTQSPTHLIKTRGQQVTLRCSPKSGHDTVSWYQQALGQGPQFIFQYYEEEERQRGNFPDRFSGHQFPNYSSELNVNALLLGDSALYLCASSETGTAYGYTFGSGTRLTVV.

Comments on this clone: Other DNA variants within this sample encode the same CDR3. The chain carries TRBV9 and TRBJ2-1; D is unresolved. Germline values: CDR1 SGDLS, CDR2 YYNGEE. The V end lost 0 bases, the J end lost 1 base, and 5 bases lay between the germline ends. The CDR3 totals 14 residues. The CDR3 sequence: CASSVVGSYNEQFF. CDR3 coding DNA: TGTGCCAGCAGCGTAGTAGGATCCTACAATGAGCAGTTCTTC.

The V call is TRBV7-2, the J call TRBJ2-4, with 9 nucleotides matching TRBD1. The CDR3 length is 15 residues. The junction had 11 bases not matched to a gene; V was cut back by 6 bases and J by 8 bases. Germline CDR1 is SGHTA and CDR2 is FQGNSA. The CDR3 loop reads CASSTDRGDVDIQYF. The CDR3 DNA follows: TGTGCCAGCAGTACGGACAGGGGCGACGTGGACATTCAGTACTTC. Full variable domain (rest looked up from reference TRBV7-2 and TRBJ2-4): GAGVSQSPSNKVTEKGKDVELRCDPISGHTALYWYRQSLGQGLEFLIYFQGNSAPDKSGLPSDRFSAERTGGSVSTLTIQRTQQEDSAVYLCASSTDRGDVDIQYFGAGTRLSVL.

The CDR3 is CASKQGTNTEAFF. DNA for the CDR3: TGTGCCAGCAAACAGGGGACGAACACTGAAGCTTTCTTT. This chain connects TRBV6-1 to TRBJ1-1; 7 bases are shared with TRBD1. Trimming took 7 bases from V and 1 from J; bases not matched to a gene: 3. The CDR3 is 13 amino acids. Looked up from germline, CDR1 is MNHNS and CDR2 is SASEGT.

The chain has TRBV19 and TRBJ1-2; possibly TRBD1 for D (5 bases). The CDR3 extends over 12 amino acids. CDR1 is LNHDA and CDR2 is SQIVND in the germline V gene (reference sequence). Trimming cost V 10 bases and J 4 bases, with 13 bases left between them. This CDR3 reads CATVAGPYGYTF. The CDR3 region has the DNA TGTGCCACCGTGGCAGGGCCCTATGGCTACACCTTC.

About this clone: Within the sample, other DNA sequences also encode this same CDR3. The chain couples TRBV7-9 to TRBJ2-7; TRBD1 agrees at 9 bases. After removal of 3 bases from V and 3 bases from J, the junction contained 3 bases not matched to a gene. The V gene's germline CDR1 is SEHNR and CDR2 FQNEAQ (reference sequence). This CDR3 region has 14 residues. The CDR3 protein is CASSLGQGVYEQYF. CDR3 coding DNA: TGTGCCAGCAGCTTGGGACAGGGAGTCTACGAGCAGTACTTC.

The chain uses TRBV18 and TRBJ1-1; 9 positions match TRBD1. Germline V CDR1 and CDR2: KGHSH, LQKENI. The ends lost 1 base at V and 2 bases at J; junction bases unmatched: 8. The CDR3 loop spans 17 amino acids. The CDR3 nucleotides read TGTGCCAGCTCACCACTTCCGACAGGGGGGGGAAACACTGAAGCTTTCTTT. This codes for CASSPLPTGGGNTEAFF.

This clone showed up just once. The identical CDR3 is also encoded by other nucleotide sequences in the sample. J is TRBJ2-3 and V is TRBV7-2; 7 nucleotides match TRBD2. Germline loops: CDR1 SGHTA, CDR2 FQGNSA. The CDR3 is 16 residues long. Trimming took 1 base from V and 1 from J; bases not matched to a gene: 5. The CDR3 loop is CASSLEAAGRTDTQYF. The CDR3 coding sequence is TGTGCCAGCAGCTTAGAGGCAGCGGGACGCACAGATACGCAGTATTTT.

This sequence joins TRBV6-6 and TRBJ1-1; D is uncertain. The CDR3 runs 12 residues. The V gene's germline CDR1 is MNHNY and CDR2 SVGAGI (reference sequence). V lost 4 bases, J lost 9 bases, and 12 bases lay in between. The CDR3 reads CASSFQSRQAFF. DNA of the CDR3: TGTGCCAGCAGTTTCCAGTCGCGGCAAGCTTTCTTT.

The chain carries TRBV30 and TRBJ1-2; 10 nucleotides line up with TRBD1. This CDR3 is 14 amino acids long. V lost 4 bases to trimming and J lost 4 bases; unmatched junction nucleotides: 6. Germline V gene lookup returns CDR1 GTSNPN and CDR2 SVGIG (reference sequence). The CDR3 DNA follows: TGTGCCTGGAATAGGGACAGGGGATTCTATGGCTACACCTTC. It specifies CAWNRDRGFYGYTF.

V and J are TRBV30 and TRBJ2-5, with D maybe TRBD1 (6 bases). Germline loops: CDR1 GTSNPN, CDR2 SVGIG (reference sequence). The CDR3 extends over 14 amino acids. Trimming removed 3 bases from V and 5 bases from J, with 16 bases in between. CDR3 nucleotide sequence: TGTGCCTGGAGGGTTCCAGGGGTCGGGGAGACCCAGTACTTC. It encodes CAWRVPGVGETQYF.

J is TRBJ2-2 and V is TRBV7-2; 8 nucleotides line up with TRBD1. Germline assignment: CDR1 SGHTA and CDR2 FQGNSA. The CDR3 loop spans 13 amino acids. Unmatched junction bases numbered 9, after V lost 11 bases and J lost 7 bases. The CDR3, as DNA: TGTGCCGGCCGACAGGGGCTGAACGGGGAGCTGTTTTTT. This sequence encodes CAGRQGLNGELFF.

This chain's CDR3 is CASSYDSSTSGNTIYF. CDR3 in DNA: TGTGCCAGCAGTTACGACAGTTCAACCTCTGGAAACACCATATATTTT. The chain joins TRBV6-5 to TRBJ1-3; perhaps TRBD1 as D (5 bases). V was shortened by 2 bases and J by 0 bases, with 11 bases between the two germline ends. Germline V gene sequence: CDR1 MNHEY, CDR2 SVGAGI. CDR3 length: 16 amino acids.

The chain joins TRBV18 to TRBJ1-4; tentatively, D is TRBD1 (5 bases). Germline CDR1 KGHSH, CDR2 LQKENI. V was pared by 3 bases and J by 11 bases, with 16 bases between. The CDR3 sequence is 14 residues long. CDR3: CASSPGREVGKLFF. For the CDR3, the DNA is TGTGCCAGCTCACCGGGCAGGGAAGTTGGGAAACTGTTTTTT.

V and J are TRBV19 and TRBJ1-1, with a weak D call TRBD1 (5 bases). This CDR3 is 16 amino acids long. Between the trimmed V and J ends, which lost 5 bases and 0 bases, there was a span of 16 bases. Germline assignment: CDR1 LNHDA and CDR2 SQIVND (reference sequence). CDR3 nucleotides: TGTGCCAGTAGTGGGGGAACGGGCACCATGAACACTGAAGCTTTCTTT. Residues: CASSGGTGTMNTEAFF.

V is TRBV7-8 and J is TRBJ2-7; D is uncertain. CDR1 SGHVS and CDR2 FQNEAQ come from the germline V gene. The CDR3 runs 15 residues. Trimming stripped 1 base from V and 0 bases from J, with 10 bases between. CDR3 protein: CASSLEAGFSYEQYF. CDR3 nucleotides: TGTGCCAGCAGCTTAGAGGCCGGTTTCTCCTACGAGCAGTACTTC.

The chain recombines TRBV27 with TRBJ2-7, with 7 bases aligning to TRBD2. Germline CDR1 reads MNHEY; CDR2 reads SMNVEV (reference sequence). CDR3 length equals 15 residues. V shed 6 bases, J shed 4 bases, and the junction held 12 bases outside the gene matches. DNA for the CDR3: TGTGCCAGCAGGGGAGGGAGTAACCATCTTTACGAGCAGTACTTC. It codes for CASRGGSNHLYEQYF.

This CDR3 is CASSRPGQGYNEQFF. CDR3 nucleotide sequence: TGTGCCAGCAGCCGTCCGGGACAGGGCTACAATGAGCAGTTCTTC. The chain combines TRBV7-3 with TRBJ2-1; 9 nucleotides line up with TRBD1. V shed 5 bases and J 3 bases; nucleotides not matched to a gene: 5. This CDR3 is 15 amino acids long. CDR1 is SGHTA, CDR2 FQGTGA, per germline.

CDR3 loop: CAIRERQSDTQYF. CDR3 bases: TGTGCCATCAGGGAGAGACAGTCAGATACGCAGTATTTT. The chain has TRBV10-3 and TRBJ2-3, with a weak D call TRBD1 (5 bases). The germline CDR1 and CDR2 sequences are ENHRY and SYGVKD. Trimming stripped 6 bases from V and 4 bases from J, with 11 bases between. This CDR3 contains 13 residues.

V and J are TRBV6-5 and TRBJ2-7; possible D gene TRBD2, 6 bases. This CDR3 spans 15 amino acids. Germline loops: CDR1 MNHEY, CDR2 SVGAGI. Trimming stripped 3 bases from V and 1 base from J, with 13 bases between. The CDR3 DNA reads as TGTGCCAGCAGTTATCGGTTCGCGGGGTCCTACGAGCAGTACTTC. It is translated as CASSYRFAGSYEQYF.

The V gene is TRBV30, the J gene TRBJ2-3, with 7 bases lining up with TRBD2. Trimming took 3 bases from V and 6 from J; bases not matched to a gene: 9. The CDR3 has 14 residues. From germline, CDR1 is GTSNPN and CDR2 SVGIG (reference sequence). CDR3: CAWRPPVGRDTQYF. The CDR3 nucleotides are TGTGCCTGGAGGCCCCCCGTCGGGAGGGATACGCAGTATTTT.

This chain connects TRBV25-1 to TRBJ2-7; D gene unclear. The CDR3 is 13 residues long. Germline V gene sequence: CDR1 MGHDK, CDR2 SYGVNS. Trimming stripped 2 bases from V and 5 bases from J, with 10 bases between. The CDR3 sequence is CASSERFHHEQYF. CDR3 DNA: TGTGCCAGCAGTGAAAGATTCCACCACGAGCAGTACTTC.